Each of the 5 T cell receptor beta chains below was sequenced from the same sample in a study of CD8 T cells in Susac syndrome. cDNA came from approximately 0.5 to 1 ug RNA primed by random hexamers. TCRdb reprocessed the immunoSEQ multiplex PCR reads via MiXCR and lists one record per CDR3 protein. The sample lists 150,000 or so distinct CDR3 sequences, around 94% seen once, with about 0.13% in the top ten. Sequenced input: CD4+ T cells from PBMCs. These receptors all come from a human donor in good health.

The chain joins TRBV5-1 to TRBJ2-5; 10 bases map to TRBD2. The CDR3 runs 16 residues. Germline V lookup: CDR1 SGHRS, CDR2 YFSETQ. J lost 5 bases, V lost 1 base, and 8 bases had no gene match. CDR3 sequence (DNA): TGCGCCAGCAGCTTGAGTAGCGGGGGGCTGGGGGAGACCCAGTACTTC. Translating gives CASSLSSGGLGETQYF.

The V gene is TRBV4-2, the J gene TRBJ2-1; D gene uncertain. Germline lookup yields CDR1 LGHNA and CDR2 YNFKEQ. Trimming removed 3 bases from V and 8 bases from J, with 11 bases in between. The CDR3 consists of 13 residues. CDR3 in DNA: TGTGCCAGCAGCCAGGATAGCTTAGATGAGCAGTTCTTC. This translates into CASSQDSLDEQFF.

The chain couples TRBV29-1 to TRBJ2-3; 12 bases match TRBD2. V dropped 6 bases and J dropped 4; count of bases not matched to a gene: 5. There are 14 residues in the CDR3. Germline-derived CDR1 and CDR2 are SQVTM and ANQGSEA. CDR3 region: CSVLTSGGADTQYF. CDR3 bases: TGCAGCGTCCTGACTAGCGGGGGCGCAGATACGCAGTATTTT.

The V gene is TRBV12-3 or TRBV12-4, the J gene TRBJ2-1; no clear D gene. CDR3 length: 12 residues. V was pared by 5 bases and J by 6 bases, with 8 bases between. This chain's CDR3 is CASSPAINEQFF. In DNA, the CDR3 is TGTGCCAGCAGTCCCGCAATCAATGAGCAGTTCTTC.

V usage is TRBV18 and J usage is TRBJ2-7; D remains unclear. The V end was cut by 3 bases, the J end by 5 bases, with 8 bases between. The length of the CDR3 is 12 residues. CDR1 is KGHSH and CDR2 is LQKENI in the germline V gene. This chain's CDR3 is CASSPSKDEQYF. As DNA, the CDR3 is TGTGCCAGCTCACCGTCCAAGGACGAGCAGTACTTC.